The rows below give T cell receptor beta chains drawn from one sample of a study of shared clonotypes between healthy human individuals. Produced via immunoSEQ multiplex PCR; TCRdb's table is partial and in-frame only. Here the sample spans under 850,000 clones, over 60% being singletons. Sequences were obtained from memory CD4+ T cells sorted from blood. The receptors were gathered from a young woman in good health. The CDR3 runs from the conserved cysteine through the conserved F or W. Fields, in order: V gene, CDR3 length, CDR3 protein.

v_gene: TRBV19; len: 14; CDR3aa: CASSLSPVTGELFF
v_gene: TRBV27; len: 16; CDR3aa: CASSPPGLAGNNEQFF
v_gene: TRBV19; len: 16; CDR3aa: CASTEGRARPQETQYF
v_gene: TRBV7-9; len: 13; CDR3aa: CASSRRSDTEAFF
v_gene: TRBV5-1; len: 12; CDR3aa: CASSTSPYEQYF
v_gene: TRBV11-3; len: 14; CDR3aa: CASSLTEAGGTQYF
v_gene: TRBV28; len: 14; CDR3aa: CASSPGGRGTEAFF
v_gene: TRBV5-4; len: 16; CDR3aa: CASSSWTGGRDTEAFF
v_gene: TRBV4-1; len: 13; CDR3aa: CASSYRDGRGYTF
v_gene: TRBV21-1; len: 13; CDR3aa: CARIQGGFYEQYF
v_gene: TRBV7-2; len: 15; CDR3aa: CASSFQLGGGETQYF
v_gene: TRBV18; len: 12; CDR3aa: CASSPGRTEAFF
v_gene: TRBV27; len: 16; CDR3aa: CASSFRRGRNTGELFF
v_gene: TRBV6-5; len: 13; CDR3aa: CASSLQLNTEAFF
v_gene: TRBV5-8; len: 18; CDR3aa: CASSLFLADYSSYNEQFF
v_gene: TRBV27; len: 17; CDR3aa: CASSSISGAQYLNEAFF
v_gene: TRBV27; len: 15; CDR3aa: CASSFEGNSNQPQHF
v_gene: TRBV4-1; len: 15; CDR3aa: CASSHRQGAGTEAFF
v_gene: TRBV11-2; len: 15; CDR3aa: CASSFDRGPYNEQFF
v_gene: TRBV28; len: 16; CDR3aa: CASSFATGKGQETQYF
v_gene: TRBV6-5; len: 15; CDR3aa: CASSTGQGAGGELFF
v_gene: TRBV7-2; len: 12; CDR3aa: CASSSYLGSHTF
v_gene: TRBV25-1; len: 15; CDR3aa: CASSEDYRESYEQYF
v_gene: TRBV28; len: 16; CDR3aa: CASGFWAARSNQPQHF
v_gene: TRBV11-2; len: 18; CDR3aa: CASSLVKVRGSVRNEQFF
v_gene: TRBV2; len: 15; CDR3aa: CASIPGHPETDTQYF
v_gene: TRBV5-6; len: 16; CDR3aa: CASAGLGQGDTDTQYF
v_gene: TRBV27; len: 15; CDR3aa: CASSLLAGGGETQYF
v_gene: TRBV30; len: 13; CDR3aa: CAWSAGPLNPQHF
v_gene: TRBV7-3; len: 13; CDR3aa: CASSLTRTGELFF
v_gene: TRBV18; len: 14; CDR3aa: CASSLEGTVTEQYF
v_gene: TRBV4-2; len: 18; CDR3aa: CASSPDPFREGDTGELFF
v_gene: TRBV27; len: 17; CDR3aa: CASSPLGVAVGAGELFF
v_gene: TRBV28; len: 13; CDR3aa: CASRVMANTEAFF
v_gene: TRBV5-1; len: 14; CDR3aa: CASSRSGSADTQYF
v_gene: TRBV5-6; len: 13; CDR3aa: CASGTSSTDTQYF
v_gene: TRBV10-1; len: 13; CDR3aa: CASSRNRDTEAFF
v_gene: TRBV29-1; len: 14; CDR3aa: CSVLRQGPTDTQYF
v_gene: TRBV27; len: 15; CDR3aa: CASSLWGQIGAEAFF
v_gene: TRBV5-1; len: 14; CDR3aa: CASSGGRSSYEQYF
v_gene: TRBV28; len: 15; CDR3aa: CASRQAGGPVDEQFF
v_gene: TRBV15; len: 15; CDR3aa: CATSRNRGPNSPLHF
v_gene: TRBV2; len: 14; CDR3aa: CASSERGTNYGYTF
v_gene: TRBV7-6; len: 16; CDR3aa: CASSLWKGGQADTQYF
v_gene: TRBV19; len: 15; CDR3aa: CASRPPGTGKETQYF
v_gene: TRBV28; len: 15; CDR3aa: CASGRYGTENTEAFF
v_gene: TRBV5-1; len: 16; CDR3aa: CASSLGSGEYYNEQFF
v_gene: TRBV28; len: 15; CDR3aa: CASRRPGFGANVLTF
v_gene: TRBV7-3; len: 13; CDR3aa: CASSRTALGEQYF
v_gene: TRBV5-1; len: 15; CDR3aa: CASSWDRGLSYEQYF